What follows describes a single TCR beta chain. Its antigen is unknown. Other DNA variants within this sample encode the same CDR3. This entry is derived from a study of beta chain features in type 1 diabetes. As for the study in general: Examination of sorted cells across all samples involved 100 million or so cells.

The authors reverse transcribed all of the isolated RNA, so sequencing captured expressed TCRB transcripts. Measured with immunoSEQ multiplex PCR; TCRdb has only the in-frame clones, and not every one. The sample contains approximately 160,000 clones, 8.1% of which appear only once. V was cut by 2 bases and J by 3 bases, with 7 bases left in between. The CDR3 has 13 amino acids. From germline, CDR1 is KGHSH and CDR2 LQKENI. General study points: VDJ junctions from type 1 diabetes patients carried fewer insertions and larger deletions. Patients with Type 1 diabetes showed moderately but significantly shorter TCRB CDR3s in all four CD4+ subsets. The similarity of naive, central memory and Treg TCRB repertoires appeared greater among patients than among healthy donors.

The sample comprised central memory CD4+ T cells from blood. This clonotype was obtained from a man younger than 35 in good health. The rearrangement links TRBV18 to TRBJ2-5, with a possible D match to TRBD1 (6 bases). CDR3 sequence reads: CASSPNREETQYF. The CDR3 DNA reads as TGTGCCAGCTCACCAAACAGGGAAGAGACCCAGTACTTC.